This T cell receptor (beta chain) stems from a study of monozygotic twins with inflammatory bowel disease. Study observations and caveats: The results supported no single strong signal or clonotype associated with IBD. Twins with IBD had fewer clonotypes in common with others than healthy twins, particularly during disease activity.

Details on this clonotype: What it recognizes is unknown.

The authors isolated total RNA from whole blood without sorting T cells. The germline CDR1 and CDR2 sequences are SGHDT and YYEEEE. The CDR3 runs 14 residues. Each UMI, carrying a 6-nucleotide sample barcode, came from template switching. TCRdb reanalyzed the 5' RACE reads, giving one entry per CDR3 protein sequence and no DNA. There are 150,000 to 200,000 distinct CDR3 sequences in the sample, with 7.4% held by the top ten. Sequencing input: blood. The V call is TRBV5-6, the J call TRBJ1-2; TCRdb designates TRBD1, a call that cannot be tested without DNA. The TCR was taken from a human donor with ulcerative colitis or Crohn's disease, or a healthy co-twin of an affected twin (not recorded which). The CDR3 loop is CASSFVGQPYGYTF. The full variable domain, rest sourced from reference TRBV5-6 and TRBJ1-2, is DAGVTQSPTHLIKTRGQQVTLRCSPKSGHDTVSWYQQALGQGPQFIFQYYEEEERQRGNFPDRFSGHQFPNYSSELNVNALLLGDSALYLCASSFVGQPYGYTFGSGTRLTVV.